Shown below are 20 T cell receptor beta chains from a single sample sequenced in a study of cytomegalovirus exposure and HLA in healthy donors. The PCR was carried out with 60 Vbeta primers and 13 Jbeta primers. Sequencing used immunoSEQ multiplex PCR; TCRdb keeps in-frame clones, though not all of them. The repertoire has 150,000 to 200,000 clones, over 70% of them found once; the top ten carry roughly 1.4%. The sequenced material came from PBMCs. The receptor source for this set is a woman aged 25 to 39 in good health and CMV-seropositive.

This clone has a handful of counts. The V call is TRBV9, the J call TRBJ2-5; D gene unclear. The germline V and J ends were trimmed by 0 bases and 2 bases, with 8 bases remaining between them. CDR1 SGDLS and CDR2 YYNGEE come from the germline V gene. The CDR3 sequence is 14 residues long. CDR3 in DNA: TGTGCCAGCAGCGTAGAACCGACACAAGAGACCCAGTACTTC. Translating gives CASSVEPTQETQYF.

The table lists this clone with a few counts. V usage is TRBV4-1 and J usage is TRBJ2-5, with D perhaps matching TRBD2 (5 bases). The V end lost 2 bases, the J end lost 2 bases, and 15 bases lay between the germline ends. In germline, CDR1 is MGHRA, CDR2 YSYEKL. This CDR3 is 16 amino acids long. This CDR3 is CASSQWASGLQETQYF. In DNA, the CDR3 is TGCGCCAGCAGCCAATGGGCTTCGGGGTTGCAAGAGACCCAGTACTTC.

The chain joins TRBV19 to TRBJ2-4, with 7 positions matching TRBD2. After removal of 1 base from V and 7 bases from J, the junction contained 1 base not matched to a gene. The CDR3 has 13 residues. Germline V lookup: CDR1 LNHDA, CDR2 SQIVND (reference sequence). The CDR3 DNA follows: TGTGCCAGTAGTATAGGGGAGGGGAACATTCAGTACTTC. This sequence encodes CASSIGEGNIQYF.

V gene TRBV5-1 combines with J gene TRBJ2-2; TRBD2 matches 14 bases. The germline gives CDR1 SGHRS, CDR2 YFSETQ. This CDR3 region has 18 residues. Trimming removed 3 bases from V and 1 base from J; junction bases left unmatched: 5. CDR3 in amino acids: CASSSGTSGSLNTGELFF. The DNA of the CDR3 is TGCGCCAGCAGCTCCGGGACTAGCGGGAGCTTGAACACCGGGGAGCTGTTTTTT.

The V gene is TRBV30, the J gene TRBJ2-7, with D possibly matching TRBD1 (5 bases). Germline lookup yields CDR1 GTSNPN and CDR2 SVGIG (reference sequence). Trimming stripped 2 bases from V and 1 base from J, with 15 bases between. This CDR3 comprises 15 residues. The CDR3 spells CAWSIKGALSYEQYF. As DNA, the CDR3 is TGTGCCTGGAGTATAAAAGGGGCGTTATCCTACGAGCAGTACTTC. The complete variable domain, with remaining parts taken from reference TRBV30 and TRBJ2-7, reads SQTIHQWPATLVQPVGSPLSLECTVEGTSNPNLYWYRQAAGRGLQLLFYSVGIGQISSEVPQNLSASRPQDRQFILSSKKLLLSDSGFYLCAWSIKGALSYEQYFGPGTRLTVT.

The count of this clone is one. This chain joins TRBV7-2 and TRBJ2-3, with 9 bases identical to TRBD2. Germline lookup yields CDR1 SGHTA and CDR2 FQGNSA. The CDR3 runs 15 residues. V was pared by 1 base and J by 4 bases, with 3 bases of the junction left unmatched. The DNA for the CDR3 is TGTGCCAGCAGCTTAGTAGCGGGAGAGGCAGATACGCAGTATTTT. It yields the protein CASSLVAGEADTQYF.

V is TRBV7-7 and J is TRBJ2-5; D is possibly TRBD1 (6 bases). The CDR3 has 16 amino acids. V lost 1 base, J lost 0 bases, and 12 bases lay in between. Looked up from germline, CDR1 is SSHAT and CDR2 is FNYEAQ (reference sequence). As DNA, the CDR3 is TGTGCCAGCAGCTTAGGGATAGGGGGAGACCAAGAGACCCAGTACTTC. This encodes CASSLGIGGDQETQYF.

The chain is built from TRBV11-3 and TRBJ2-1, with D unresolved. The CDR3 sequence is 13 residues long. The V and J ends lost 2 bases and 5 bases respectively, with 7 bases between them. The germline V gene has CDR1 SGHNT and CDR2 YENEEA. CDR3 DNA: TGTGCCAGCAGCTTACTCCGGGACAATGAGCAGTTCTTC. Translation: CASSLLRDNEQFF.

J is TRBJ2-7 and V is TRBV5-1, with 9 bases matching TRBD2. V lost 4 bases to trimming and J lost 2 bases; unmatched junction nucleotides: 10. Germline V gene data show CDR1 as SGHRS and CDR2 as YFSETQ. The CDR3 is made up of 16 amino acids. CDR3 nucleotide sequence: TGCGCCAGCAGCCTCCTTGGTAGCGGGGGAGCCTACGAGCAGTACTTC. Translated: CASSLLGSGGAYEQYF.

The chain joins TRBV10-3 to TRBJ2-7, with 8 bases that match TRBD1. Trimming at V came to 5 bases and at J to 7 bases, leaving 10 bases not matched to a gene. Germline-derived CDR1 and CDR2 are ENHRY and SYGVKD. CDR3 length: 14 amino acids. The CDR3 DNA follows: TGTGCCATCAGTCGGCCGGACAGGGTGGGAGAGCAGTACTTC. This codes for CAISRPDRVGEQYF.

This clone was seen only a few times. V is TRBV5-1 and J is TRBJ2-5; D unclear. Trimming removed 1 base at V and 5 bases at J, with 9 bases between. Germline V gene data show CDR1 as SGHRS and CDR2 as YFSETQ. This CDR3 is built from 13 residues. CDR3 in DNA: TGCGCCAGCAGCTTGACAACCCTGGAGACCCAGTACTTC. Translated, it gives CASSLTTLETQYF.

This chain connects TRBV13 to TRBJ2-1; 12 bases align to TRBD2. The ends lost 6 bases at V and 9 bases at J; junction bases unmatched: 9. CDR3 length equals 15 residues. Germline CDR1 is PRHDT and CDR2 is FYEKMQ (reference sequence). CDR3 sequence reads: CASSPLAGGRVEQFF. The CDR3 DNA follows: TGTGCCAGCAGTCCCCTAGCGGGAGGGAGGGTTGAGCAGTTCTTC.

The chain recombines TRBV30 with TRBJ2-1; 7 bases are shared with TRBD2. V trimming: 6 bases; J trimming: 0 bases; junction bases outside the gene matches: 5. This CDR3 comprises 14 residues. Per the germline V gene, CDR1 is GTSNPN and CDR2 is SVGIG (reference sequence). The DNA of the CDR3 is TGTGCCTGCCAACTAGCGAGCTCCTACAATGAGCAGTTCTTC. This sequence encodes CACQLASSYNEQFF.

This chain connects TRBV5-1 to TRBJ1-1, with 7 bases matching TRBD1. V shed 2 bases, J shed 0 bases, and the junction held 4 bases outside the gene matches. CDR1 is SGHRS and CDR2 is YFSETQ in the germline V gene. CDR3 size: 15 residues. The CDR3 protein is CASSFYTGVNTEAFF. The CDR3 DNA reads as TGCGCCAGCAGCTTCTACACAGGGGTGAACACTGAAGCTTTCTTT.

V and J are TRBV19 and TRBJ2-7, with TRBD2 identical over 7 bases. The V and J ends lost 5 bases and 5 bases, in that order; junction bases with no gene match: 12. This CDR3 has 15 amino acids. Per the germline V gene, CDR1 is LNHDA and CDR2 is SQIVND (reference sequence). The chain's CDR3 is CASSVGGGRRNEQYF. The CDR3 coding sequence is TGTGCCAGTAGTGTAGGTGGCGGGAGAAGGAACGAGCAGTACTTC.

V is TRBV9 and J is TRBJ1-1; 11 bases are shared with TRBD1. CDR1 SGDLS and CDR2 YYNGEE come from the germline V gene. J lost 5 bases, V lost 4 bases, and 13 bases had no gene match. The CDR3 has 17 residues. CDR3 loop: CASSSGWTGGGGTEAFF. The CDR3, as DNA: TGTGCCAGCAGCTCGGGGTGGACAGGGGGCGGTGGGACTGAAGCTTTCTTT.

In its sample, this clone was seen a few times. The chain joins TRBV7-2 to TRBJ2-2; possibly TRBD1 for D (6 bases). The CDR3 runs 14 residues. Germline CDR1 is SGHTA and CDR2 is FQGNSA. The V end was cut by 1 base, the J end by 6 bases, with 9 bases between. The CDR3 reads CASSLGQVAGELFF. For the CDR3, the DNA is TGTGCCAGCAGCTTAGGACAGGTAGCCGGGGAGCTGTTTTTT. Using reference TRBV7-2 and TRBJ2-2 for the parts outside the CDR3, the full variable domain is GAGVSQSPSNKVTEKGKDVELRCDPISGHTALYWYRQSLGQGLEFLIYFQGNSAPDKSGLPSDRFSAERTGGSVSTLTIQRTQQEDSAVYLCASSLGQVAGELFFGEGSRLTVL.

The chain has TRBV5-1 and TRBJ2-7; a possible D gene is TRBD1 (6 bases). The V gene lost 0 bases and the J gene lost 5 bases, with 15 bases spanning the gap. There are 15 residues in the CDR3. Germline V CDR1 and CDR2: SGHRS, YFSETQ. CDR3 DNA: TGCGCCAGCAGCTTGGGTCAGGGGAAGTTCCACGAGCAGTACTTC. Translated, it gives CASSLGQGKFHEQYF.

V usage is TRBV14 and J usage is TRBJ2-1; D is unresolved. Germline CDR1 SGHDN, CDR2 FVKESK. V lost 3 bases and J lost 0, with 6 bases in between. The CDR3 runs to 14 residues. Here the CDR3 reads CASSQLGSYNEQFF. Written as DNA, the CDR3 is TGTGCCAGCAGCCAGCTCGGCTCCTACAATGAGCAGTTCTTC.

This clone has more than one count but fewer than ten. V gene TRBV18 combines with J gene TRBJ2-3, with a possible D match to TRBD2 (6 bases). The CDR3 contains 14 residues. Germline CDR1 reads KGHSH; CDR2 reads LQKENI. Trimming pared 0 bases from V and 4 bases from J, leaving 8 bases between. The DNA of the CDR3 is TGTGCCAGCTCACCACCTACGGGGGCAGATACGCAGTATTTT. It specifies CASSPPTGADTQYF.